The rows below give T cell receptor beta chains drawn from one sample of a study of blood T cell repertoires in COVID-19. Some clones are missing from TCRdb's copy, which holds only in-frame ones; the method was immunoSEQ multiplex PCR. This table holds around 40,000 clones, around 87% found once. Input material: peripheral blood. The source of these receptors is a man in his forties with COVID-19, enrolled during active disease. The CDR3 runs from the conserved cysteine through the conserved F or W. Fields, in order: J gene, V gene, clone size, CDR3 protein. The size field is filled for only some rows; it gives once, few, many or a size class.

j_gene: TRBJ1-2; v_gene: TRBV9; abundance: NA; CDR3aa: CASSVEETGDGYTF
j_gene: TRBJ2-5; v_gene: TRBV20-1; abundance: NA; CDR3aa: CSARVSGTQYF
j_gene: TRBJ1-1; v_gene: TRBV7-8; abundance: NA; CDR3aa: CASSRGHSQVGTEAFF
j_gene: TRBJ2-3; v_gene: TRBV20-1; abundance: NA; CDR3aa: CSASRLAGGVDTQYF
j_gene: TRBJ2-5; v_gene: TRBV28; abundance: NA; CDR3aa: CASSLWGKGEETQYF
j_gene: TRBJ1-6; v_gene: TRBV28; abundance: NA; CDR3aa: CASSLLGRGANSPLHF
j_gene: TRBJ2-5; v_gene: TRBV4-1; abundance: NA; CDR3aa: CASSQNGLSQETQYF
j_gene: TRBJ1-1; v_gene: TRBV12-5; abundance: NA; CDR3aa: CASGFQGTEAFF
j_gene: TRBJ2-2; v_gene: TRBV11-2; abundance: NA; CDR3aa: CASSLDTGGYTGELFF
j_gene: TRBJ1-2; v_gene: TRBV14; abundance: once; CDR3aa: CASSLDRGTSGYTF
j_gene: TRBJ1-6; v_gene: TRBV11-3; abundance: NA; CDR3aa: CASSSGEYNSPLHF
j_gene: TRBJ2-5; v_gene: TRBV29-1; abundance: NA; CDR3aa: CSVVGQGRETQYF
j_gene: TRBJ2-7; v_gene: TRBV7-9; abundance: NA; CDR3aa: CASSPWRESYEQYF
j_gene: TRBJ1-2; v_gene: TRBV28; abundance: NA; CDR3aa: CASSLRGIYGYTF
j_gene: TRBJ2-6; v_gene: TRBV9; abundance: NA; CDR3aa: CASSSGRKAGSGANVLTF
j_gene: TRBJ1-5; v_gene: TRBV12-3/TRBV12-4; abundance: NA; CDR3aa: CASNLWGDQPQHF
j_gene: TRBJ2-2; v_gene: TRBV7-9; abundance: NA; CDR3aa: CASSPTSDWTGELFF
j_gene: TRBJ1-2; v_gene: TRBV6-5; abundance: NA; CDR3aa: CASKPQGKLDGYTF
j_gene: TRBJ2-7; v_gene: TRBV5-1; abundance: NA; CDR3aa: CASGDRDRGLDVHF
j_gene: TRBJ2-7; v_gene: TRBV5-4; abundance: NA; CDR3aa: CASSLDRAESLRSGQYF
j_gene: TRBJ2-5; v_gene: TRBV2; abundance: NA; CDR3aa: CASRVGTGGWETQYF
j_gene: TRBJ1-1; v_gene: TRBV19; abundance: NA; CDR3aa: CASTREGQGFPWAEAFF
j_gene: TRBJ2-5; v_gene: TRBV28; abundance: NA; CDR3aa: CASSLFRESYQETQYF
j_gene: TRBJ2-7; v_gene: TRBV5-1; abundance: few; CDR3aa: CASSSTLGTGEYEQYF
j_gene: TRBJ2-5; v_gene: TRBV28; abundance: NA; CDR3aa: CASSLMLADQETQYF
j_gene: TRBJ2-1; v_gene: TRBV7-2; abundance: few; CDR3aa: CASSLDGSTYNEQFF
j_gene: TRBJ1-2; v_gene: TRBV19; abundance: NA; CDR3aa: CASIDFRDSNYGYTF
j_gene: TRBJ1-5; v_gene: TRBV3-1/TRBV3-2; abundance: NA; CDR3aa: CAGLVWVQGAYQPQHF
j_gene: TRBJ2-5; v_gene: TRBV4-1; abundance: NA; CDR3aa: CASSHRASGRETQYF
j_gene: TRBJ2-3; v_gene: TRBV7-3; abundance: NA; CDR3aa: CASSSYRNGTQYF
j_gene: TRBJ1-2; v_gene: TRBV28; abundance: NA; CDR3aa: CATDTGFGYTF
j_gene: TRBJ2-7; v_gene: TRBV14; abundance: NA; CDR3aa: CASSQGGGTEQYF
j_gene: TRBJ1-2; v_gene: TRBV5-1; abundance: once; CDR3aa: CASSPAGQKGYTF
j_gene: TRBJ1-1; v_gene: TRBV2; abundance: NA; CDR3aa: CASRDRTTEAFF
j_gene: TRBJ1-1; v_gene: TRBV7-6; abundance: NA; CDR3aa: CASSSGAYTEAFF
j_gene: TRBJ2-7; v_gene: TRBV2; abundance: NA; CDR3aa: CASTGAWGDGEQYF
j_gene: TRBJ2-7; v_gene: TRBV12-5; abundance: NA; CDR3aa: CASGRTGTSINEQYF